This TCR beta chain is drawn from a study of beta chain features in type 1 diabetes. Findings and caveats of the study: In all four CD4+ subsets, TCRB CDR3 length was significantly, moderately reduced in type 1 diabetes.

Points on this clone: Its specificity is not known.

This CDR3 region has 13 residues. With V trimmed by 2 bases and J by 0 bases, 1 base remained unmatched. Germline loops: CDR1 GTSNPN, CDR2 SVGIG (reference sequence). CD4+ naive, central memory, regulatory and stem cell-like memory subsets were isolated by sorting on CD45RO/CCR7/CD25/CD127/CD95/CD27. Purity (above 95%) was reached by all sorted populations. Isolated RNA was reverse transcribed in full, so expressed TCRB transcripts were sequenced. This table comes from immunoSEQ multiplex PCR, and its TCRdb copy is limited to in-frame clones, with some not included. In the table there are some 410,000 clones, around 13% of which are singletons.

The chain recombines TRBV30 with TRBJ2-7, with 7 bases lining up with TRBD1. The origin of this receptor is a man aged 25 to 40 in good health. The sequencing sample was made of naive CD4+ T cells from blood. CDR3: CAWSYRGSYEQYV. The CDR3 coding sequence is TGTGCCTGGAGTTACAGGGGCTCCTACGAGCAGTACGTC.